The following is a T cell receptor beta chain sequence with its context. As processed by the authors: Researchers report that nucleated cell counts were estimated from reference gene primer amplification. Method: immunoSEQ multiplex PCR; TCRdb's copy keeps in-frame clones and lacks some. V, J and clone size are those of that table, while D and trimming were read from the DNA. The table has about 90,000 clones, around four fifths seen once. This sample is drawn from a study of blood T cell repertoires in COVID-19. J was trimmed by 6 bases and V by 5 bases; bases with no gene match: 4. CDR3 length equals 12 residues. Germline CDR1 SGHRS, CDR2 YFSETQ.

The clonotype was recovered from an older woman with active or convalescent COVID-19. The sample was peripheral blood. This chain links TRBV5-1 with TRBJ1-2; 7 nucleotides agree with TRBD1. CDR3 protein: CASRRGGDGYTF. CDR3 DNA sequence: TGCGCCAGCAGGAGAGGGGGCGATGGCTACACCTTC.